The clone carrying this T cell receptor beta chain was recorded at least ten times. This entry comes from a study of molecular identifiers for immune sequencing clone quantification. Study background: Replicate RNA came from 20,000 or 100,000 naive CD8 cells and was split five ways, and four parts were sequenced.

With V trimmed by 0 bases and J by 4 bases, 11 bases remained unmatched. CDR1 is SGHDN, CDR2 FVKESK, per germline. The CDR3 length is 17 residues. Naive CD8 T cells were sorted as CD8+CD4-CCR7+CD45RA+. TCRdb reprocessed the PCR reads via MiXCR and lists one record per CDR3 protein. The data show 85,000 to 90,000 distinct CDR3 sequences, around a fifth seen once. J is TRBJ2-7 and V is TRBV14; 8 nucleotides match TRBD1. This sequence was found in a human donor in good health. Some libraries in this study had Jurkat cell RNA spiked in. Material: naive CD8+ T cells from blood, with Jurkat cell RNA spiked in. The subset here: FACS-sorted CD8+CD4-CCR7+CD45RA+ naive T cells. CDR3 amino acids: CASSQDRGAGGVYEQYF. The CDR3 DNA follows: TGTGCCAGCAGCCAAGATCGCGGGGCAGGGGGCGTTTACGAGCAGTACTTC.